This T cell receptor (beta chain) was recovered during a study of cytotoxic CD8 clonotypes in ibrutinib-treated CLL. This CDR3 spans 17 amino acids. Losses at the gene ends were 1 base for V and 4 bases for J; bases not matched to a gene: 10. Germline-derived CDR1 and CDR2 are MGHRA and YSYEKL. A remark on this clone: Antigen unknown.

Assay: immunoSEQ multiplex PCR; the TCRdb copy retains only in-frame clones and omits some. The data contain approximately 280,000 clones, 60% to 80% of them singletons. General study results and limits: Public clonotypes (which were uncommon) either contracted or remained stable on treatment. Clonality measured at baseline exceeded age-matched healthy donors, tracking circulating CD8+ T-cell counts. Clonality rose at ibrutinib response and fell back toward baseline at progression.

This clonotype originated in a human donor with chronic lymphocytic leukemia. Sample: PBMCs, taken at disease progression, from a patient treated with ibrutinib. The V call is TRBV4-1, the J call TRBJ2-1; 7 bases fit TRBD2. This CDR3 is CASSQAPLAGAYNEQFF. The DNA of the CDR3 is TGCGCCAGCAGCCAAGCCCCCCTCGCGGGAGCTTACAATGAGCAGTTCTTC.